Given below is one T cell receptor (beta chain) in context. This specimen belongs to a study of blood T cells in healthy people across ages. A second about 6 to 12 cycle PCR used barcoded and J-beta primers. CDR3-containing paired-end reads numbered at least 3 million in each sample. TCRdb re-called the 5' RACE reads through MiXCR, storing one row per CDR3 protein. The repertoire has more than 750,000 distinct CDR3 sequences, almost 30% of them found once; the top ten carry roughly 10%. Germline V gene sequence: CDR1 SGHRS, CDR2 YFSETQ. The CDR3 is 11 amino acids. Trimming removed 4 bases from V and 3 bases from J, with 4 bases in between. The same sample was also used in a study of T cells of mothers and their children.

V is TRBV5-1 and J is TRBJ1-1; D uncertain. This clonotype originated in a woman aged 40-49 years in good health. Sequenced: blood. CDR3 DNA sequence: TGCGCCAGCAGCGACTACACTGAAGCTTTCTTT. This codes for CASSDYTEAFF.